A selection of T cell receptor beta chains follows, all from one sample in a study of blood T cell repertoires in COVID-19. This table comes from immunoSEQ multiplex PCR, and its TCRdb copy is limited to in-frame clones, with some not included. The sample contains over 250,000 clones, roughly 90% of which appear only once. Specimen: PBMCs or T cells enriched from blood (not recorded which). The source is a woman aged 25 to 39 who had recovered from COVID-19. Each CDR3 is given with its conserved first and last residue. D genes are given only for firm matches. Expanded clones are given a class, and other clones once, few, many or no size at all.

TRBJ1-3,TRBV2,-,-,TGTGCCAGCAGTGTGGAGGGTTCTGGAAACACCATATATTTT,CASSVEGSGNTIYF
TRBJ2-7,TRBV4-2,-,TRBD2,TGTGCCAGCAGCCAAGACTGGCGGGAGGGGTACGAGCAGTACTTC,CASSQDWREGYEQYF
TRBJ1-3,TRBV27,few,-,TGTGCCAGCAGTTTAAGGGGGAGCGGAAACACCATATATTTT,CASSLRGSGNTIYF
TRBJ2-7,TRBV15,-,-,TGTGCCACCAGCAGAGGGGAGGGGGGACATACCGGTAAGCAGTACTTC,CATSRGEGGHTGKQYF
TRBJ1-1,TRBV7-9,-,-,TGTGCCAGTACCCGGGACTTGAACACTGAAGCTTTCTTT,CASTRDLNTEAFF
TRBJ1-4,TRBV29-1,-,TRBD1,TGCAGCGCCCGCAGGGGGATGGGTGAAAAACTGTTTTTT,CSARRGMGEKLFF
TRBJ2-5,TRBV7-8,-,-,TGTGCCAGCAGCTTTAGCGGCCAAGAGACCCAGTACTTC,CASSFSGQETQYF
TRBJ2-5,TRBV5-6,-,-,TGTGCCAGCAGCCTGTTCGTCCAAGAGACCCAGTACTTC,CASSLFVQETQYF
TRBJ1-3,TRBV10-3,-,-,TGTGCCATCAGTGCTACCCTCCTAGGGGTACACACCATATATTTT,CAISATLLGVHTIYF
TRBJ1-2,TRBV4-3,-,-,TGCGCCAGCAGCCAAGATCAGGGTGGGATTAGTTATGGCTACACCTTC,CASSQDQGGISYGYTF
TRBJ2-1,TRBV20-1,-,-,TGCAGTGCTAGTTCGGATCTCGGGGAGCAGTTCTTC,CSASSDLGEQFF
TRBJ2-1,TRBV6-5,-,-,TGTGCCAGCAGTTACACTACCGATTTGACCGATGAGCAGTTCTTC,CASSYTTDLTDEQFF
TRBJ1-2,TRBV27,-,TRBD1,TGTGCCAGCAAGGGCAGGGGGCTCGCCTATGGCTACACCTTC,CASKGRGLAYGYTF
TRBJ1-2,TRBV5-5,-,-,TGTGCCAGCAGCGGCGGGACTGAAGCTAACTATGGCTACACCTTC,CASSGGTEANYGYTF
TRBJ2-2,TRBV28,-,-,TGTGCCACCCGACGTACGTCAGGGTTGAGGACCGGGGAGCTGTTTTTT,CATRRTSGLRTGELFF
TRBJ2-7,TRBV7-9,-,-,TGTGCCAGCAGCTCAACATACGAGCAGTACTTC,CASSSTYEQYF
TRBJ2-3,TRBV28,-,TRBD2,TGTGCCAGCAGTTGGGAGGGACTAGCGGGGGAAGGAGATACGCAGTATTTT,CASSWEGLAGEGDTQYF
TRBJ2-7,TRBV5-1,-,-,TGCGCCAGCAGCTTGGGTCAGACAGCCACCTACGAGCAGTACTTC,CASSLGQTATYEQYF
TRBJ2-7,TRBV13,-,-,TGTGCCAGCAGCCGGGGGGCCTCCTACGAGCAGTACTTC,CASSRGASYEQYF
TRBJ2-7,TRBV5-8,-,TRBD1,TGTGCCAGCAGCGCGACAGGGCTGCGCTCCTACGAGCAGTACTTC,CASSATGLRSYEQYF
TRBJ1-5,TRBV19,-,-,TGTGCCAGTAGTATAATGGGGGCGGCTAAATATAGCAATCAGCCCCAGCATTTT,CASSIMGAAKYSNQPQHF
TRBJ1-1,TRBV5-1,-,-,TGCGCCAGCAGCTTACAGGAGAACACTGAAGCTTTCTTT,CASSLQENTEAFF
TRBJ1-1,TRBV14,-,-,TGTGCCAGCAGCCAAGTACCAGGGGTGGGGACTGAAGCTTTCTTT,CASSQVPGVGTEAFF
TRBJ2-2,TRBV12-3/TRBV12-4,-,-,TGTGCCAGCAGTTTGCGGGGGCCAGGGGAGCTGTTTTTT,CASSLRGPGELFF
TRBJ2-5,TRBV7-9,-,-,TGTGCCAGCAGCCCCCCCGGGTGGGCCCAGTACTTC,CASSPPGWAQYF
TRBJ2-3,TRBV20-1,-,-,TGCAGTGCTAGGGAGGGGAGGACGCAGTATTTT,CSAREGRTQYF
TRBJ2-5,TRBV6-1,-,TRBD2,TGTGCCAGCAGTGAAGCAAGGATGGCAGCGGGGGCACCACAAGAGACCCAGTACTTC,CASSEARMAAGAPQETQYF
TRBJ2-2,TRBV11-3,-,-,TGTGCCAGCAGCCAGGGGCCTGGGAACACCGGGGAGCTGTTTTTT,CASSQGPGNTGELFF